These T cell receptor beta chains were read from a single sample in a study of OX40 agonist ivuxolimab in advanced cancers. The protocol was immunoSEQ multiplex PCR, while the TCRdb copy is restricted to in-frame clones and leaves out a portion. Of about 48,000 clones in the sample, 65% to 85% were seen once. The material sequenced was CD4+ or CD8+ T cells sorted from blood, taken in a trial of the OX40 agonist ivuxolimab. These receptors all come from an adult with an advanced solid tumor such as melanoma, head and neck, liver or kidney cancer. CDR3s include the opening cysteine and the closing phenylalanine or tryptophan.

J | length | V | CDR3
TRBJ2-7 | 14 | TRBV14 | CASSQGLLGREQYF
TRBJ2-7 | 13 | TRBV25-1 | CASSEPHLYEQYF
TRBJ2-1 | 14 | TRBV30 | CAWSGAGGYNEQFF
TRBJ2-1 | 16 | TRBV18 | CASSPPGFRSVNEQFF
TRBJ2-7 | 15 | TRBV2 | CASRSQGTGVYEQYF
TRBJ2-7 | 14 | TRBV9 | CASSRAGGGEEQYF
TRBJ2-3 | 11 | TRBV10-3 | CAIRSSEKQYF
TRBJ2-2 | 15 | TRBV18 | CASSPRPENTGELFF
TRBJ2-1 | 15 | TRBV2 | CAIYLSGERNNEQFF
TRBJ1-1 | 13 | TRBV9 | CASSAGPASEAFF
TRBJ2-7 | 14 | TRBV5-1 | CASSSRQGFDEQYF
TRBJ1-5 | 17 | TRBV30 | CAWSVPPTAPDNQPQHF
TRBJ2-3 | 13 | TRBV5-6 | CASSLIRARTQYF
TRBJ2-7 | 13 | TRBV6-6 | CASRHTSSYEQYF
TRBJ2-3 | 17 | TRBV7-8 | CASSISPLGVGTDTQYF
TRBJ1-1 | 13 | TRBV6-4 | CASSAGARTEAFF
TRBJ2-3 | 13 | TRBV7-2 | CASDPLSSDTQYF
TRBJ2-1 | 15 | TRBV7-9 | CASSLLGQVSPQQFF
TRBJ2-7 | 12 | TRBV19 | CASSEGKYEQYF
TRBJ1-2 | 13 | TRBV6-1 | CASQIGQGYGYTF
TRBJ1-5 | 14 | TRBV18 | CASSPLVGNQPQHF
TRBJ2-2 | 12 | TRBV7-2 | CASSHGPGELFF
TRBJ1-1 | 16 | TRBV11-2 | CASSLVMGQVNTEAFF